This TCR beta chain was obtained from a study of T cell changes during pregnancy in multiple sclerosis. Per germline, CDR1 SQVTM and CDR2 ANQGSEA. The CDR3 covers 13 residues. Unmatched junction bases numbered 4, after V lost 5 bases and J lost 1 base. Data came from immunoSEQ multiplex PCR; TCRdb stores just in-frame clones and leaves some out. The repertoire holds roughly 59,000 clones, with roughly 93% as singletons. The source of this sequence is a female donor with multiple sclerosis, enrolled in a pregnancy study. This sample comprised CD4+ T cells from peripheral blood mononuclear cells, obtained before pregnancy. The chain recombines TRBV29-1 with TRBJ1-1; 7 bases match TRBD1. For the CDR3, the DNA is TGCAGCGTTTACAGGGGATGGAACACTGAAGCTTTCTTT. It is translated as CSVYRGWNTEAFF.